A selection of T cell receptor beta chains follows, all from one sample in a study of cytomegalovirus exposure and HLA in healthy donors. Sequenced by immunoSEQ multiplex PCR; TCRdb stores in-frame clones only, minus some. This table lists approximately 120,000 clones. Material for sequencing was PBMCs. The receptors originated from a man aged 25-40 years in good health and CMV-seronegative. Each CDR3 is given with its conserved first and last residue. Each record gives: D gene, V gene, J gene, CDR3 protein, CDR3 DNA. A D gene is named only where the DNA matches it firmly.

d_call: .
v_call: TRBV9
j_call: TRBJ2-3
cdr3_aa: CASSLRGRHTDTQYF
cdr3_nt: TGTGCCAGCAGCCTCAGGGGCAGGCACACAGATACGCAGTATTTT

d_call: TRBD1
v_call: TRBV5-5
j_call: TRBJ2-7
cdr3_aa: CASSAGTAIPYEQYF
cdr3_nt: TGTGCCAGCAGCGCCGGGACAGCTATCCCCTACGAGCAGTACTTC

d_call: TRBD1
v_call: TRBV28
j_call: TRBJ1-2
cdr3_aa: CASSLRQGGYYGYTF
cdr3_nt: TGTGCCAGCAGTCTTAGACAGGGGGGGTACTATGGCTACACCTTC

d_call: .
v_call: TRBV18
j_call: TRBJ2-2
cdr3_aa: CASSPTGDGDTGELFF
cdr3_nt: TGTGCCAGCTCACCGACCGGGGATGGGGACACCGGGGAGCTGTTTTTT

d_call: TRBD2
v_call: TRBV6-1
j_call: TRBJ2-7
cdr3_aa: CASSETSGLYEQYF
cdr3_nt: TGTGCCAGCAGCGAGACTAGCGGTCTCTACGAGCAGTACTTC

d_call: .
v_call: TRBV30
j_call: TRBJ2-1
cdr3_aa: CALLISYNEQFF
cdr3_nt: TGTGCCTTATTAATCTCCTACAATGAGCAGTTCTTC

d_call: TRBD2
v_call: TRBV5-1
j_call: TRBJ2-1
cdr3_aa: CASSLGLGGENEQFF
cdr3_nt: TGCGCCAGCAGCTTGGGTCTGGGGGGGGAGAATGAGCAGTTCTTC

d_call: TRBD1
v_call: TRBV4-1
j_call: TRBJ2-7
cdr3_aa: CASSPRTGPYEQYF
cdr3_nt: TGCGCCAGCAGCCCTCGGACAGGGCCCTACGAGCAGTACTTC

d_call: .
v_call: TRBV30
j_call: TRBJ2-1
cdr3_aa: CAWTSYNEQFF
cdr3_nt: TGTGCCTGGACTAGCTACAATGAGCAGTTCTTC

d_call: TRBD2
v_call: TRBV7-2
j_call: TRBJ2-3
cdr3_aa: CASSLDTRTSGKNF
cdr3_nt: TGTGCCAGCAGCTTAGACACGCGGACTAGCGGGAAGAATTTT

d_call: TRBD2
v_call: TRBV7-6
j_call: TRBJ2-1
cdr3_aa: CASSLALGGNEQFF
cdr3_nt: TGTGCCAGCAGCTTAGCGCTGGGAGGGAATGAGCAGTTCTTC

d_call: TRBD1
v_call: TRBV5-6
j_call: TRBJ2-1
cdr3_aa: CASSLAEGSRTGPYNEQFF
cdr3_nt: TGTGCCAGCAGCTTGGCCGAGGGGTCGCGGACAGGGCCCTACAATGAGCAGTTCTTC

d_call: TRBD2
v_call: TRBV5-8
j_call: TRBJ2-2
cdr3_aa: CASSWPTSGSDTGELFF
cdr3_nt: TGTGCCAGCAGCTGGCCGACTAGCGGGAGTGACACCGGGGAGCTGTTTTTT

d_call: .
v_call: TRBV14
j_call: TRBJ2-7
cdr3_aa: CASSQKRASEQYF
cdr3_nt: TGTGCCAGCAGCCAGAAGAGGGCCTCCGAGCAGTACTTC

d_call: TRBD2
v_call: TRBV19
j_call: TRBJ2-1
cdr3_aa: CASSMVSGVAGRYNEQFF
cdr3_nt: TGTGCCAGTAGTATGGTCAGCGGCGTAGCGGGAAGGTACAATGAGCAGTTCTTC

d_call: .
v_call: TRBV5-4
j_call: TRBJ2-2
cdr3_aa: CASSLDRGELFF
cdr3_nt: TGTGCCAGCAGCTTGGACCGGGGGGAGCTGTTTTTT

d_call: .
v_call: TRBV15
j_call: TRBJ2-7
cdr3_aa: CATSRTGTPYEQYF
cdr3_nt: TGTGCCACCAGCAGAACAGGGACGCCCTACGAGCAGTACTTC

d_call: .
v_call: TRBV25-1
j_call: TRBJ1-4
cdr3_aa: CASSHRGTGSFNEKLFF
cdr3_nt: TGTGCCAGCAGTCACCGGGGTACGGGGTCGTTTAATGAAAAACTGTTTTTT

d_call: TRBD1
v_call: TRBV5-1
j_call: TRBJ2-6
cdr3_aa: CACARDREVTGANVLTF
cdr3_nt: TGCGCCTGCGCCAGAGACAGGGAAGTCACTGGGGCCAACGTCCTGACTTTC

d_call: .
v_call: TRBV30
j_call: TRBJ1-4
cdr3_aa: CAWRARGDEKLFF
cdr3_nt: TGTGCCTGGAGGGCCAGGGGCGATGAAAAACTGTTTTTT

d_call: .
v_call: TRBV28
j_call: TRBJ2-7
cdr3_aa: CASSQGRSYEQYF
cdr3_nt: TGTGCCAGCAGCCAGGGGCGCTCCTACGAGCAGTACTTC

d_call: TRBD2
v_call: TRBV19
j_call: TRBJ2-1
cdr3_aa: CASSSGGLGNEQFF
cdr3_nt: TGTGCCAGTAGCTCCGGGGGACTAGGCAATGAGCAGTTCTTC

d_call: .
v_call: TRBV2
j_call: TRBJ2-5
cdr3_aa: CASSESRGQETQYF
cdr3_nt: TGTGCCAGCAGTGAATCAAGAGGGCAAGAGACCCAGTACTTC

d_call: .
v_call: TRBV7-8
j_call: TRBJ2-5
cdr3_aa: CASSLAEGRGETQYF
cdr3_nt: TGTGCCAGCAGCTTAGCGGAGGGGAGGGGGGAGACCCAGTACTTC

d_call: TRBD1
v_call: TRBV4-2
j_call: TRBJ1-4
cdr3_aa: CASSQSGGQAEKLFF
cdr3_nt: TGTGCCAGCAGCCAGTCGGGCGGACAGGCTGAAAAACTGTTTTTT

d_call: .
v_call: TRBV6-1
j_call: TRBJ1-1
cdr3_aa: CASSLSTQGTEAFF
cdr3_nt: TGTGCCAGCAGTCTAAGCACGCAGGGCACTGAAGCTTTCTTT

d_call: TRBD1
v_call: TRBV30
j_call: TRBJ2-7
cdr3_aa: CAWEDRDRSYEQYF
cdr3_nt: TGTGCCTGGGAAGACCGGGACAGATCCTACGAGCAGTACTTC

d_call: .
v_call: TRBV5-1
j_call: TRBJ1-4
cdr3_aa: CASSLGSGGPNEKLFF
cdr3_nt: TGCGCCAGCAGCTTAGGATCGGGTGGCCCTAATGAAAAACTGTTTTTT

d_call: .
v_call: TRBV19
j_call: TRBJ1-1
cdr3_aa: CASTHIYRDSEAFF
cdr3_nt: TGTGCCAGTACACACATATACCGGGACTCTGAAGCTTTCTTT

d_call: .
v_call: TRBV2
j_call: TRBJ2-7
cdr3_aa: CASSDNSEQYF
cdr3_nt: TGTGCCAGCAGTGATAACAGCGAGCAGTACTTC

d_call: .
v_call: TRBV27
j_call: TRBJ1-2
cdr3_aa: CASSPDRTNYGYTF
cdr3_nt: TGTGCCAGCAGTCCTGACAGAACTAACTATGGCTACACCTTC

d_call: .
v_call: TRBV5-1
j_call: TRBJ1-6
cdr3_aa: CASSLEAGDNSPLHF
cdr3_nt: TGCGCCAGCAGCTTGGAGGCAGGGGATAATTCACCCCTCCACTTT

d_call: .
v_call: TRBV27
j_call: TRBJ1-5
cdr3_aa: CASSYGGPNQPQHF
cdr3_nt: TGTGCCAGCAGTTACGGGGGGCCCAATCAGCCCCAGCATTTT

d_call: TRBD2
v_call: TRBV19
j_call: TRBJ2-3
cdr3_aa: CASRSLGRVTDTQYF
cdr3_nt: TGTGCCAGTAGATCTCTCGGGAGGGTAACAGATACGCAGTATTTT

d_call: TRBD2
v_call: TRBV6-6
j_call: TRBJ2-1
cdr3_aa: CASSPRLAGNGEQFF
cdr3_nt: TGTGCCAGCAGCCCTAGACTAGCGGGAAACGGCGAGCAGTTCTTC

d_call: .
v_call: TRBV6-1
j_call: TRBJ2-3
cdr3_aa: CASSWTESTDTQYF
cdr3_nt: TGTGCCAGCAGCTGGACAGAGAGCACAGATACGCAGTATTTT

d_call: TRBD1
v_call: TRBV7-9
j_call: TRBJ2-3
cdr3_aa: CASSRDRADTQYF
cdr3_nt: TGTGCCAGCAGCCGGGACAGGGCAGATACGCAGTATTTT

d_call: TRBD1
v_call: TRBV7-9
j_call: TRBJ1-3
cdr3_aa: CASSFRLRDSIGNTIYF
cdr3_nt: TGTGCCAGCAGCTTTCGTCTAAGGGACAGTATAGGAAACACCATATATTTT

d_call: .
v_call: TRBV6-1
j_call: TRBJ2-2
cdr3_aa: CASSWGEHGELFF
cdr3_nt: TGTGCCAGTTCCTGGGGGGAGCACGGGGAGCTGTTTTTT

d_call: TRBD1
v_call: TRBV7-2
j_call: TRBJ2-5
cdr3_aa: CASSTGTGGAETQYF
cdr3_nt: TGTGCCAGCAGTACCGGGACAGGGGGCGCGGAGACCCAGTACTTC

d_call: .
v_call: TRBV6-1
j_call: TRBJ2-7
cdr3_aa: CASSEDPGSSYEQYF
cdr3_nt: TGTGCCAGCAGTGAAGATCCGGGTAGCTCCTACGAGCAGTACTTC

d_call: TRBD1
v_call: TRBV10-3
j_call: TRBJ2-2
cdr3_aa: CAISGGQGAGELFF
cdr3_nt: TGTGCCATCAGTGGGGGACAGGGGGCCGGGGAGCTGTTTTTT

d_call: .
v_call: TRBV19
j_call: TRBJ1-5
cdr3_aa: CASSIRPEQPQHF
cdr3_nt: TGTGCCAGTAGTATACGGCCGGAGCAGCCCCAGCATTTT

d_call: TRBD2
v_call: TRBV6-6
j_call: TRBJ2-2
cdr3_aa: CASTPRGSATGELFF
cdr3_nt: TGTGCCAGCACCCCCCGCGGGAGTGCCACCGGGGAGCTGTTTTTT

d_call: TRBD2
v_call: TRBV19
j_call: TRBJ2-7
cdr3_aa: CASSTGLDPYEQYF
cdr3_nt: TGTGCCAGTAGCACGGGACTAGACCCCTACGAGCAGTACTTC

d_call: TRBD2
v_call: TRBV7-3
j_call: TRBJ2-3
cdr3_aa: CASRGGSPDTQYF
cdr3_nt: TGTGCCAGCAGGGGCGGGAGCCCAGATACGCAGTATTTT

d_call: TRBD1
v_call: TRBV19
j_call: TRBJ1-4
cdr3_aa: CASSLPRQGNEKLFF
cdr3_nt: TGTGCCAGTAGTCTTCCGAGACAGGGGAATGAAAAACTGTTTTTT

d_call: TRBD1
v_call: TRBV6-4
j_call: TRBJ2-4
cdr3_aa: CASSDSKGRDRGSLPKNIQYF
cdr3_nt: TGTGCCAGCAGTGACTCGAAGGGGCGGGACAGGGGTAGCCTACCCAAAAACATTCAGTACTTC

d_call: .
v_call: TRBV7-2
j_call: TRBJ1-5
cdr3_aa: CASSVSRDWYQPQHF
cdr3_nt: TGTGCCAGCAGCGTATCCCGGGACTGGTATCAGCCCCAGCATTTT

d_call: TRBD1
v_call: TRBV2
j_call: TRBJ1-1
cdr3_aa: CASSEGQLGLIEAFF
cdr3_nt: TGTGCCAGCAGTGAGGGACAGCTGGGTCTCATTGAAGCTTTCTTT

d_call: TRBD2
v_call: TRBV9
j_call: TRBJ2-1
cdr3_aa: CASSPGGGRTYNEQFF
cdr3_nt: TGTGCCAGCAGCCCCGGCGGGGGGAGGACCTACAATGAGCAGTTCTTC

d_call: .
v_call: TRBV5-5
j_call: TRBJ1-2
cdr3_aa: CASSLVGGPLYGYTF
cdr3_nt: TGTGCCAGCAGCTTGGTGGGGGGGCCGCTTTATGGCTACACCTTC

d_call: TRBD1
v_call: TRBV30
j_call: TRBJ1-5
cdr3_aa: CAWSQTGLEQPQHF
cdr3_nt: TGTGCCTGGAGCCAGACAGGGTTGGAACAGCCCCAGCATTTT

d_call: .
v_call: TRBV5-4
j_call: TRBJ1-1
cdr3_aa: CASSLDGGTNTEAFF
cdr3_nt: TGTGCCAGCAGCTTGGATGGAGGGACGAACACTGAAGCTTTCTTT